This T cell receptor beta chain stems from a study of naive and memory T cell subsets. The study, taken as a whole, reports: Especially in CD8 cells, naive repertoires contained a few larger clonotypes, possibly CD45RA-re-expressing memory cells.

Worth noting for this clonotype: What it recognizes is unknown.

V lost 0 bases to trimming and J lost 11 bases, with 16 bases between them. Germline V CDR1 and CDR2: DFQATT, SNEGSKA (reference sequence). The CDR3 covers 13 residues. Two oligonucleotides, mixed equimolar, formed the beta constant-region primer covering TRBC1 and TRBC2. Ligated cDNA was amplified by four rounds of PCR with nested alpha and beta constant-region primers and SP2. TCRdb itself ran the UMI-ligation and nested PCR reads through MiXCR, one entry per CDR3 protein. The data contain over 80,000 distinct CDR3 sequences, 10% to 12% of them singletons. The chain links TRBV20-1 to TRBJ1-1, with D uncertain. This clonotype was sampled from a human donor in good health. The sample comprised naive CD4+ T cells from blood. The DNA for the CDR3 is TGCAGTGCTAGAGAGCCCCTGTCCCACGGGGCTTTCTTT. Translating it yields CSAREPLSHGAFF.